The rows below give T cell receptor beta chains drawn from one sample of a study of CD8 T cells in ankylosing spondylitis. TCRdb reprocessed the 5' RACE reads via MiXCR and lists one record per CDR3 protein. The top ten hold around 0.92% of the sample, which has under 450,000 distinct CDR3 sequences, 17% seen once. The source material was blood, either unsorted or a sorted T cell fraction (not recorded which). These receptors were collected from a male donor with ankylosing spondylitis. CDR3s leave out the opening cysteine and the closing phenylalanine or tryptophan. The order of the fields is V gene, D gene, J gene, clone size, CDR3 protein. A D gene is named only where the DNA matches it firmly. Clone size is not always given. Where it is, it says once, few, many or a class for expanded clones.

V: TRBV14; D: TRBD2; J: TRBJ2-1; size: NA; CDR3: ASSQDRSAKRDQIDEQF
V: TRBV20-1; D: NA; J: TRBJ1-1; size: many; CDR3: SARYDRGGNTEAF
V: TRBV7-3; D: TRBD2; J: TRBJ2-1; size: NA; CDR3: ASSLGLGYFDEQF
V: TRBV7-3; D: TRBD2; J: TRBJ2-1; size: few; CDR3: ASSSTVAGVRNEQF
V: TRBV28; D: TRBD1; J: TRBJ2-2; size: NA; CDR3: ASRPTGTGIVGELF
V: TRBV9; D: TRBD1; J: TRBJ2-5; size: NA; CDR3: ASSVGGQGDQETQY
V: TRBV4-2; D: NA; J: TRBJ2-5; size: few; CDR3: ASSRVGEQETQY
V: TRBV6-1; D: NA; J: TRBJ2-5; size: few; CDR3: ASSEIKGGQETQY
V: TRBV5-6; D: TRBD2; J: TRBJ2-1; size: few; CDR3: ATTTSGTREEQF
V: TRBV20-1; D: TRBD1; J: TRBJ2-7; size: NA; CDR3: SARVGTGAHEQY
V: TRBV20-1; D: NA; J: TRBJ2-7; size: many; CDR3: SVDTGRDEQY
V: TRBV6-1; D: NA; J: TRBJ1-2; size: NA; CDR3: ASSEPTSRDYT
V: TRBV29-1; D: TRBD1; J: TRBJ1-2; size: many; CDR3: SVVGQGNGYT
V: TRBV7-6; D: TRBD2; J: TRBJ2-3; size: many; CDR3: ASSRGTSADTQY
V: TRBV18; D: TRBD1; J: TRBJ1-1; size: few; CDR3: ASSPRGQGMNTEAF
V: TRBV7-2; D: NA; J: TRBJ2-7; size: few; CDR3: ASSLVQAYEQY
V: TRBV7-2; D: NA; J: TRBJ1-4; size: NA; CDR3: ASSQGIMNEKLF
V: TRBV11-3; D: NA; J: TRBJ1-1; size: once; CDR3: ASTLHPGRDTEAF
V: TRBV5-1; D: TRBD1; J: TRBJ1-1; size: few; CDR3: ASKDRTNGEAF
V: TRBV14; D: NA; J: TRBJ2-1; size: many; CDR3: ASSQASLNEQF
V: TRBV10-3; D: TRBD1; J: TRBJ1-6; size: NA; CDR3: AISEPRDSNSPLH
V: TRBV5-1; D: TRBD1; J: TRBJ1-6; size: NA; CDR3: ASSVGRQGNSPLH
V: TRBV5-1; D: TRBD1; J: TRBJ2-7; size: few; CDR3: ASTPARQGADEQY
V: TRBV4-1; D: TRBD2; J: TRBJ2-3; size: NA; CDR3: ASSQEVGLAGADTQY
V: TRBV20-1; D: TRBD2; J: TRBJ2-7; size: few; CDR3: SAGKGTISYEQY
V: TRBV7-9; D: NA; J: TRBJ2-1; size: many; CDR3: ASSQSGLLNEQF